This TCR beta chain was found in a study of CD8+CD57+ T cells in acquired aplastic anemia. Study details: Yields of DNA that came from sorted CD4+ and CD8+ cells averaged roughly 3.2 ug.

The CDR3 spans 14 residues. The V gene lost 10 bases and the J gene lost 0 bases, with 13 bases spanning the gap. Genomic DNA was employed as the template in profiling TCR beta VDJ and CDR3. TCRdb re-called the reads through MiXCR, storing one row per CDR3 protein. The sample contains under 350,000 distinct CDR3 sequences, 45% to 70% of which appear only once. This clonotype has a count of ten or more. Antigen unknown. Study-wide results and caveats: Patients and controls turned out to have twenty-nine CD8+ CDR3 sequences in common. Controls did not differ significantly from patients in CD8+ Simpson's diversity.

This receptor was identified in a human donor with severe aplastic anemia or a healthy control (not recorded which). The chain is built from TRBV12-3 or TRBV12-4 and TRBJ1-3; D remains unclear. Sequences were obtained from sorted CD4+, CD8+, or CD8+CD57+ T cells (not recorded which) from PBMCs. CDR3 sequence: CATLPGASGNTIYF. The CDR3 region has the DNA TGTGCCACCCTCCCAGGCGCCTCTGGAAACACCATATATTTT.